The 13 T cell receptor beta chains listed next were all sequenced from one sample in a study of T cell changes during pregnancy in multiple sclerosis. TCRdb's table, derived via immunoSEQ multiplex PCR, lists solely in-frame clones and lacks some. This table holds around 75,000 clones, 94% found once. The sequenced sample was CD4+ T cells from peripheral blood mononuclear cells, obtained after pregnancy. Receptors were obtained from a female donor with multiple sclerosis, enrolled in a pregnancy study.

This clone occurred once. This chain links TRBV5-6 with TRBJ1-1; 7 positions agree with TRBD1. V lost 2 bases to trimming and J lost 5 bases; unmatched junction nucleotides: 9. The CDR3 totals 15 residues. Germline CDR1 and CDR2: SGHDT and YYEEEE. CDR3 loop: CASSLNDRVGTEAFF. The CDR3 bases are TGTGCCAGCAGCTTAAACGACAGGGTGGGTACTGAAGCTTTCTTT.

The rearrangement uses TRBV19 and TRBJ2-1; 7 bases align to TRBD2. Germline V gene lookup returns CDR1 LNHDA and CDR2 SQIVND (reference sequence). This CDR3 is 17 amino acids long. Trimming cost V 2 bases and J 9 bases; bases outside gene matches: 16. CDR3 coding DNA: TGTGCCAGTAGTATAACCCCCAGCGGGGCGGGAAGGGGTGAGCAGTTCTTC. It encodes CASSITPSGAGRGEQFF.

This CDR3 reads CASSLEVSRRSYEQYF. CDR3 DNA: TGCGCCAGCAGCTTGGAGGTCTCTAGAAGGTCCTACGAGCAGTACTTC. The V call is TRBV5-1, the J call TRBJ2-7; D not resolved. Trimming cost V 0 bases and J 1 base, with 14 bases left between them. Germline values: CDR1 SGHRS, CDR2 YFSETQ. The CDR3 consists of 16 residues.

The CDR3 region has the DNA TGTGCCAGCCGGGTCTGGGACGAGCAGTACTTC. Translating gives CASRVWDEQYF. This chain connects TRBV2 to TRBJ2-7; D not resolved. Germline V gives CDR1 SNHLY, CDR2 FYNNEI. The CDR3 spans 11 residues. V lost 8 bases and J 5 bases, leaving 10 bases between the germline ends.

To note about this clone: The missing conserved phenylalanine or tryptophan at the end of this CDR3 makes a read error likely. The limits of the CDR3 on the DNA are not certain, so only TCRdb's listed CDR3 is given. The chain employs TRBV5-5 and TRBJ1-2. Germline CDR1 reads SGHKS; CDR2 reads YYEKEE (reference sequence). The CDR3 region is 17 residues in length, termini included. The CDR3 here is CASSLDLKPNYGYRFSI.

The chain has TRBV28 and TRBJ2-4; TRBD2 aligns across 8 bases. Trimming at V came to 7 bases and at J to 3 bases, leaving 8 bases not matched to a gene. The germline V gene encodes CDR1 MDHEN and CDR2 SYDVKM. This CDR3 spans 15 amino acids. In DNA, the CDR3 is TGTGCCAGCAATCCGGGGGGGCTGGTCAAAAACATTCAGTACTTC. Translated, it gives CASNPGGLVKNIQYF.

CDR3 nucleotide sequence: TGCGCCAGCAGTGAGCTAGCGGGATGGAAAAACATTCAGTACTTC. Residues: CASSELAGWKNIQYF. V is TRBV10-1 and J is TRBJ2-4; 9 positions match TRBD2. Germline V gene sequence: CDR1 WNHNN, CDR2 SYGVQD (reference sequence). The V and J ends lost 2 bases and 4 bases, in that order; junction bases with no gene match: 3. The CDR3 totals 15 residues.

The chain combines TRBV7-6 with TRBJ2-7; 7 positions agree with TRBD1. The germline CDR1 and CDR2 sequences are SGHVS and FNYEAQ. With 1 base clipped from V and 3 bases from J, the junction kept 3 bases outside the gene matches. The CDR3 is 14 amino acids. The CDR3 sequence: CASSLEAGGYEQYF. The CDR3 nucleotides are TGTGCCAGCAGCTTAGAGGCAGGGGGCTACGAGCAGTACTTC.

V gene TRBV6-1 combines with J gene TRBJ2-7, with 10 nucleotides matching TRBD1. V lost 6 bases and J lost 1; bases outside the gene matches: 6. The CDR3 loop spans 15 amino acids. Germline V gene lookup returns CDR1 MNHNS and CDR2 SASEGT. CDR3 DNA: TGTGCCAGCAGCCGACAGGGGGCGGTTTCCTACGAGCAGTACTTC. The encoded protein is CASSRQGAVSYEQYF.

This chain joins TRBV19 and TRBJ1-2, with a weak D call TRBD1 (5 bases). Per germline, CDR1 LNHDA and CDR2 SQIVND (reference sequence). Trimming took off 5 bases at V and 2 bases at J, with 9 bases between the two ends. The CDR3 sequence is 13 residues long. The DNA for the CDR3 is TGTGCCAGTAGTCGGGGGGGAAACTATGGCTACACCTTC. This gives the protein CASSRGGNYGYTF.

The CDR3 region has the DNA TGTGCCAGCAGTGAAGGGGGACAGGGAGGTGGCTACACCTTC. Encoded protein: CASSEGGQGGGYTF. The rearrangement links TRBV2 to TRBJ1-2, with 9 bases matching TRBD1. Trimming removed 1 base from V and 7 bases from J; junction bases left unmatched: 4. The CDR3 runs 14 residues. Germline values: CDR1 SNHLY, CDR2 FYNNEI.

This chain uses TRBV6-1 with TRBJ2-2; D gene unclear. There are 14 residues in the CDR3. Looked up from germline, CDR1 is MNHNS and CDR2 is SASEGT. The germline V and J ends were trimmed by 6 bases and 2 bases, with 10 bases remaining between them. Written as DNA, the CDR3 is TGTGCCAGCAGGCAGGCACGCAACACCGGGGAGCTGTTTTTT. This codes for CASRQARNTGELFF.

V and J are TRBV5-1 and TRBJ2-3; maybe TRBD2 (5 bases). Germline loops: CDR1 SGHRS, CDR2 YFSETQ. This CDR3 comprises 13 residues. The germline V and J ends were trimmed by 8 bases and 3 bases, with 13 bases remaining between them. The CDR3 bases are TGCGCCAGTAGCCCGGGGAGAACAGATACGCAGTATTTT. It codes for CASSPGRTDTQYF. Using reference TRBV5-1 and TRBJ2-3 for the parts outside the CDR3, the full variable domain is KAGVTQTPRYLIKTRGQQVTLSCSPISGHRSVSWYQQTPGQGLQFLFEYFSETQRNKGNFPGRFSGRQFSNSRSEMNVSTLELGDSALYLCASSPGRTDTQYFGPGTRLTVL.